This T cell receptor (delta chain) was retrieved from a study of gamma-delta T cells after stem cell transplantation. TCRdb re-processed the RT-PCR reads via CATT. In the table there are about 2,300 delta-chain clones, about 2.7% of which are singletons. This clone was detected only a few times. This clone may be a read error of a much larger clone one base away. Sequencing was performed on gamma-delta T cells. The TCR was taken from a human donor. It is not recorded whose cells these are; they may come from a transplant donor.

In DNA, the CDR3 is TGTGCCTGTGACACCGTGGACCCGGGGATAATTGTGCCTAAACTCATCTTT. Its protein product is CACDTVDPGIIVPKLIF. This rearrangement joins TRDV2 to TRDJ1; 7 positions match TRDD3. The junction had 16 bases not matched to a gene; V was cut back by 0 bases and J by 7 bases. CDR1 is GEAIGNYY and CDR2 is EKD in the germline V gene. The CDR3 covers 17 residues.